This TCR beta chain is drawn from a study of OX40 agonist ivuxolimab in advanced cancers. Background on the study: Each patient was given ivuxolimab into a vein every 2 weeks, at 0.01 to 10 mg/kg. Subjects had a mean age of roughly 60 years, with a range of about 23 to 79; roughly 83% were male. Of the participants, around 43% had some prior anti-PD-1, anti-PD-L1 or anti-CTLA-4 therapy, which was allowed.

Patients were excluded for autoimmune disease history or systemic immunosuppression. TCRdb's table, derived via immunoSEQ multiplex PCR, lists solely in-frame clones and lacks some. The sample has roughly 87,000 clones, around 92% seen once; the top ten hold over 8.5%. CDR3 length: 15 amino acids. Trimming removed 0 bases from V and 3 bases from J, with 12 bases in between. Germline V gene data show CDR1 as LGHNA and CDR2 as YSLEER. The chain has TRBV4-3 and TRBJ2-7; D is possibly TRBD2 (6 bases). The TCR originated in an adult with an advanced solid tumor such as melanoma, head and neck, liver or kidney cancer. The sample in question was CD4+ or CD8+ T cells sorted from blood, obtained in a trial of the OX40 agonist ivuxolimab. The CDR3 loop is CASSQDRVSGYEQYF. The CDR3 DNA reads as TGCGCCAGCAGCCAAGATCGGGTTAGCGGCTACGAGCAGTACTTC.